The clone carrying this T cell receptor beta chain was detected a few times. Germline V gene data show CDR1 as DFQATT and CDR2 as SNEGSKA (reference sequence). The CDR3 runs 15 residues. V shed 6 bases, J shed 5 bases, and the junction held 15 bases outside the gene matches. This record belongs to a study of blood T cells in healthy people across ages. A second PCR, run for roughly 7 to 12 cycles, used a sample-barcoded 5' primer plus a J-beta primer mix. A single record per CDR3 protein comes from TCRdb applying MiXCR to the 5' RACE reads. This sample yields roughly 1,300,000 distinct CDR3 sequences, of which roughly 60% are seen a single time; more than 6% belongs to the top ten.

The clonotype was recovered from a young man in good health. The chain is built from TRBV20-1 and TRBJ2-7; TRBD2 matches at 8 bases. Sequenced sample: blood. For the CDR3, the DNA is TGCAGTGCCCCGGCGGGTAGACTAGCGCGCCACGAGCAGTACTTC. Its protein product is CSAPAGRLARHEQYF.